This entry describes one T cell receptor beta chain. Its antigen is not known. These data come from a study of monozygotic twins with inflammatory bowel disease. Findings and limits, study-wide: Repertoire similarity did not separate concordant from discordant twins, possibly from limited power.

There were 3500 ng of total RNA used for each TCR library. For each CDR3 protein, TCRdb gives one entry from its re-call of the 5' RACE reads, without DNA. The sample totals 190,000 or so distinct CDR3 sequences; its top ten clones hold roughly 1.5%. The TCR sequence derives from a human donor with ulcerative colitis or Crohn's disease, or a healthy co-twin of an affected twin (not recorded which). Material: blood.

The CDR3 sequence is CASSLDGIYGYTF. The V gene is TRBV5-1, the J gene TRBJ1-2. The length of the CDR3 is 13 residues. Germline CDR1 reads SGHRS; CDR2 reads YFSETQ.